This T cell receptor beta chain was obtained from a study of response to subunit inactivated influenza vaccine. Points from the study as a whole: The authors suggested that every seasonal influenza vaccination recruits few new T cells.

This clonotype has just a few counts. What it binds is not known. In TCRdb, the RT-PCR reads were re-called with MiXCR into one record per CDR3 protein. The data contain roughly 460,000 distinct CDR3 sequences, approximately 11% of them singletons. Trimming removed 7 bases from V and 4 bases from J, with 7 bases in between. Germline-derived CDR1 and CDR2 are WSHSY and SAAADI. The CDR3 is made up of 11 amino acids. The source is a man aged 45 to 65 who received an inactivated influenza vaccine. The V gene is TRBV10-2, the J gene TRBJ1-2; D gene uncertain. The sample here was PBMCs from blood, taken more than 35 days after vaccination. CDR3 sequence reads: CASNMGYGYTF. The CDR3 DNA reads as TGCGCCAGCAACATGGGCTATGGCTACACCTTC.